One and the same sample provided the 23 T cell receptor beta chains below, sequenced in a study of identical twins. MiXCR, run by TCRdb on the 5' RACE reads, gives a single entry per CDR3 protein. The sample holds fewer than 650,000 distinct CDR3 sequences, over 8.5% seen once. These data are also associated with another study on yellow fever vaccine responses in identical twins.

The sequenced material came from PBMCs. Every receptor here comes from a woman in her late teens or twenties in good health.

V is TRBV15 and J is TRBJ2-6, with a tentative D call TRBD2 (5 bases). The V end was cut by 0 bases, the J end by 2 bases, with 8 bases between. The CDR3 sequence is 16 residues long. Germline V CDR1 and CDR2: LNHNV, YYDKDF (reference sequence). In DNA, the CDR3 is TGTGCCACCAGCAGAGATGGAGGTACTGGGGCCAACGTCCTGACTTTC. Amino acid sequence: CATSRDGGTGANVLTF.

A few counts support this clonotype. The V gene is TRBV12-3 or TRBV12-4, the J gene TRBJ1-3; D gene unclear. Trimming removed 7 bases at V and 0 bases at J, with 10 bases between. The length of the CDR3 is 14 residues. CDR3 in amino acids: CASTPFNSGNTIYF. The CDR3, as DNA: TGTGCCAGCACCCCTTTTAACTCTGGAAACACCATATATTTT.

The rearrangement uses TRBV4-1 and TRBJ1-2; a weak D match, TRBD1 (6 bases). Germline lookup yields CDR1 MGHRA and CDR2 YSYEKL. V lost 2 bases and J lost 7, with 23 bases in between. The length of the CDR3 is 17 residues. The CDR3 protein is CASSQLGGGGGVRGYTF. The DNA for the CDR3 is TGCGCCAGCAGCCAACTCGGCGGCGGAGGGGGAGTTCGTGGCTACACCTTC.

V is TRBV4-3 and J is TRBJ2-3, with D maybe TRBD1 (6 bases). Trimming stripped 0 bases from V and 4 bases from J, with 14 bases between. The CDR3 length is 16 residues. Germline CDR1 reads LGHNA; CDR2 reads YSLEER. CDR3 sequence: CASSQEVARGADTQYF. The CDR3 DNA sequence: TGCGCCAGCAGCCAAGAAGTTGCCAGGGGTGCAGATACGCAGTATTTT.

This clonotype has at least ten counts. CDR3 loop: CASSSYTGELFF. The CDR3 nucleotides read TGTGCCAGCAGCTCTTACACCGGGGAGCTGTTTTTT. The rearrangement links TRBV11-2 to TRBJ2-2, with no clear D. Trimming took 4 bases from V and 3 from J, leaving 3 bases between them. The germline V gene encodes CDR1 SGHAT and CDR2 FQNNGV. The CDR3 spans 12 residues.

V and J are TRBV19 and TRBJ2-1; tentatively, D is TRBD1 (5 bases). Deletions cut 4 bases from V and 5 bases from J, with 21 bases between. Germline V CDR1 and CDR2: LNHDA, SQIVND (reference sequence). CDR3 size: 17 residues. CDR3 nucleotide sequence: TGTGCCAGTAGTACCACAACCCTAGACAGATACAACAATGAGCAGTTCTTC. This codes for CASSTTTLDRYNNEQFF.

The rearrangement joins TRBV11-2 to TRBJ2-7; D possibly corresponds to TRBD2 (6 bases). The germline CDR1 and CDR2 sequences are SGHAT and FQNNGV. Between the trimmed V and J ends, which lost 5 bases and 1 base, there was a span of 18 bases. The CDR3 has 16 residues. The CDR3 loop reads CASSRPPDYFSYEQYF. The CDR3 nucleotides read TGTGCCAGCAGCAGACCCCCGGACTATTTTTCCTACGAGCAGTACTTC.

The chain has TRBV7-9 and TRBJ2-7; D unresolved. The V end was cut by 1 base, the J end by 5 bases, with 9 bases between. CDR1 is SEHNR, CDR2 FQNEAQ, per germline (reference sequence). CDR3 length: 13 residues. The CDR3 DNA is TGTGCCAGCAGCTTAGAGGCTCGCGACGAGCAGTACTTC. Protein product: CASSLEARDEQYF.

There are a few counts of this clonotype. V gene TRBV13 combines with J gene TRBJ2-3, with 8 bases matching TRBD2. Germline CDR1 reads PRHDT; CDR2 reads FYEKMQ (reference sequence). The CDR3 is 15 amino acids. The ends lost 5 bases at V and 4 bases at J; junction bases unmatched: 8. The CDR3 loop reads CASSPPGRGADTQYF. The CDR3 coding sequence is TGTGCCAGCAGCCCCCCCGGGAGGGGTGCAGATACGCAGTATTTT.

This clonotype appeared a few times. The rearrangement links TRBV5-1 to TRBJ2-3, with 10 bases matching TRBD1. CDR3 length equals 22 residues. V trimming: 1 base; J trimming: 6 bases; junction bases outside the gene matches: 26. The germline V gene encodes CDR1 SGHRS and CDR2 YFSETQ. CDR3 bases: TGCGCCAGCAGCTTGCCCACCGGGTTTGTGTTTGGGGACAGGGGATTGCAGGATACGCAGTATTTT. Translating it yields CASSLPTGFVFGDRGLQDTQYF.

At least ten counts were recorded for this clonotype. The chain uses TRBV25-1 and TRBJ2-3; maybe TRBD2 (6 bases). CDR3 size: 14 residues. Germline assignment: CDR1 MGHDK and CDR2 SYGVNS. Trimming stripped 7 bases from V and 2 bases from J, with 13 bases between. The CDR3 DNA reads TGTGCCAGCATCCCCGGGGGTGTCACAGATACGCAGTATTTT. Translation gives CASIPGGVTDTQYF.

The chain links TRBV24-1 to TRBJ2-1; TRBD2 matches 9 bases. The CDR3 sequence is 16 residues long. J lost 4 bases, V lost 1 base, and 4 bases had no gene match. The germline CDR1 and CDR2 sequences are KGHDR and SFDVKD. The DNA for the CDR3 is TGTGCCACCAGTGATTTCGGCGGGAGGGCGTACAATGAGCAGTTCTTC. This codes for CATSDFGGRAYNEQFF.

The CDR3 loop is CASTWAVDTEAFF. The CDR3 DNA reads as TGTGCCAGCACCTGGGCAGTTGACACTGAAGCTTTCTTT. This chain uses TRBV7-9 with TRBJ1-1; unclear D gene. This CDR3 has 13 residues. Between the trimmed V and J ends, which lost 7 bases and 3 bases, there was a span of 12 bases. The germline gives CDR1 SEHNR, CDR2 FQNEAQ (reference sequence). The variable domain in full, with the rest retrieved from reference TRBV7-9 and TRBJ1-1, is DTGVSQNPRHKITKRGQNVTFRCDPISEHNRLYWYRQTLGQGPEFLTYFQNEAQLEKSRLLSDRFSAERPKGSFSTLEIQRTEQGDSAMYLCASTWAVDTEAFFGQGTRLTVV.

The sample holds many counts of this clonotype. Written as DNA, the CDR3 is TGCGCCAGCAGCCAAGGGACAGGGCGAGGAAACATTCAGTACTTC. Protein sequence: CASSQGTGRGNIQYF. The genes are TRBV4-3 and TRBJ2-4; 8 bases line up with TRBD1. The CDR3 has 15 amino acids. Germline lookup yields CDR1 LGHNA and CDR2 YSLEER. V lost 1 base, J lost 6 bases, and 5 bases stayed unmatched.

J is TRBJ2-2 and V is TRBV7-2; D assignment may be TRBD1 or TRBD2 (6 bases each). The CDR3 loop spans 16 amino acids. V lost 5 bases to trimming and J lost 6 bases, with 19 bases between them. Germline loops: CDR1 SGHTA, CDR2 FQGNSA. CDR3 sequence (DNA): TGTGCCAGCAGCACGAAACCGAGGGGGGTAGCCGGGGAGCTGTTTTTT. Translated, it gives CASSTKPRGVAGELFF.

Ten or more counts support this clonotype. This sequence joins TRBV4-3 and TRBJ2-1, with a weak D call TRBD2 (5 bases). The V and J ends lost 4 bases and 4 bases respectively, with 11 bases between them. The CDR3 is 14 residues long. The germline V gene has CDR1 LGHNA and CDR2 YSLEER. Here the CDR3 reads CASSRRTLYNEQFF. For the CDR3, the DNA is TGCGCCAGCAGCCGGAGGACGTTGTACAATGAGCAGTTCTTC.

The chain is built from TRBV5-1 and TRBJ2-1, with D uncertain. This CDR3 has 16 amino acids. Trimming stripped 4 bases from V and 0 bases from J, with 14 bases between. Germline CDR1 reads SGHRS; CDR2 reads YFSETQ. In DNA form, the CDR3 reads TGCGCCAGCAGCCCGAGAGAGGTCTTCTCCTACAATGAGCAGTTCTTC. Its translation is CASSPREVFSYNEQFF.

This clonotype occurred a few times. The rearrangement links TRBV20-1 to TRBJ2-1, with D perhaps matching TRBD2 (6 bases). Trimming stripped 5 bases from V and 4 bases from J, with 15 bases between. This CDR3 is 14 amino acids long. The germline V gene encodes CDR1 DFQATT and CDR2 SNEGSKA (reference sequence). This CDR3 is CSAPRLGNYNEQFF. The CDR3, as DNA: TGCAGTGCTCCGCGACTAGGAAATTACAATGAGCAGTTCTTC.

This clonotype was picked up a small number of times. The chain employs TRBV6-5 and TRBJ2-7; a weak D match, TRBD2 (5 bases). There are 16 residues in the CDR3. V lost 4 bases and J lost 0, with 16 bases in between. In germline, CDR1 is MNHEY, CDR2 SVGAGI. The CDR3 DNA follows: TGTGCCAGCAGTTTCCCCGGGGTACGGGCCTCCTACGAGCAGTACTTC. It encodes CASSFPGVRASYEQYF.

The V and J genes are TRBV20-1 and TRBJ1-1; 8 bases are shared with TRBD1. Germline loops: CDR1 DFQATT, CDR2 SNEGSKA (reference sequence). V shed 6 bases, J shed 4 bases, and the junction held 4 bases outside the gene matches. This CDR3 is built from 12 residues. The CDR3 loop is CSAAQGATEAFF. The CDR3 bases are TGCAGTGCCGCCCAGGGGGCCACTGAAGCTTTCTTT.

J is TRBJ2-5 and V is TRBV15; TRBD1 might be the D (6 bases). Germline V CDR1 and CDR2: LNHNV, YYDKDF (reference sequence). This CDR3 has 15 amino acids. V was shortened by 3 bases and J by 2 bases, with 13 bases between the two germline ends. The chain's CDR3 is CATSSASGAQETQYF. CDR3 coding DNA: TGTGCCACCAGCAGTGCCTCAGGGGCACAAGAGACCCAGTACTTC.

The chain is built from TRBV27 and TRBJ2-3; D is possibly TRBD1 (6 bases). CDR1 is MNHEY, CDR2 SMNVEV, per germline (reference sequence). Trimming cost V 4 bases and J 0 bases, with 14 bases left between them. This CDR3 comprises 16 residues. The CDR3 DNA reads as TGTGCCAGCAGTTCCTACAGGGAAAGTAGCACAGATACGCAGTATTTT. Translation: CASSSYRESSTDTQYF.

This clonotype was seen at least ten times. DNA for the CDR3: TGCGCCAGCAGCTTCCAACAACAGGGGGGAACCCTCCACTTT. As protein: CASSFQQQGGTLHF. The V and J genes are TRBV5-1 and TRBJ1-6; 8 bases agree with TRBD1. The V gene's germline CDR1 is SGHRS and CDR2 YFSETQ. This CDR3 has 14 residues. Germline trimming cut 2 bases from V and 14 bases from J; bases unmatched to any gene: 9.